The 8 T cell receptor beta chains below were found in one sample sequenced in a study of blood T cell repertoires in COVID-19. TCRdb keeps only in-frame clones here, not all; method: immunoSEQ multiplex PCR. This table holds approximately 140,000 clones, 70% to 85% found once. Specimen: peripheral blood. These receptors all stem from a woman aged 80 or over in a cohort sampled during active or convalescent COVID-19.

V is TRBV27 and J is TRBJ1-4; D call uncertain. CDR1 and CDR2 (germline): MNHEY, SMNVEV (reference sequence). This CDR3 contains 15 residues. V was clipped by 3 bases and J by 7 bases, with 15 bases between them. Written as DNA, the CDR3 is TGTGCCAGCAGTTTTGATCGGGGAGGCGCTGAAAAACTGTTTTTT. Amino acids: CASSFDRGGAEKLFF.

The chain joins TRBV7-3 to TRBJ1-1, with 8 nucleotides matching TRBD1. Germline V lookup: CDR1 SGHTA, CDR2 FQGTGA. Losses at the gene ends were 4 bases for V and 5 bases for J; bases not matched to a gene: 6. There are 14 residues in the CDR3. The CDR3 DNA sequence: TGTGCCAGCAGCTCCCAGGGGGCAGGGACTGAAGCTTTCTTT. It encodes CASSSQGAGTEAFF. The complete variable domain, with remaining parts taken from reference TRBV7-3 and TRBJ1-1, reads GAGVSQTPSNKVTEKGKYVELRCDPISGHTALYWYRQSLGQGPEFLIYFQGTGAADDSGLPNDRFFAVRPEGSVSTLKIQRTERGDSAVYLCASSSQGAGTEAFFGQGTRLTVV.

V is TRBV7-3 and J is TRBJ2-1, with D possibly being TRBD2 (6 bases). V lost 4 bases and J lost 3, with 13 bases in between. The CDR3 sequence is 15 residues long. In germline, CDR1 is SGHTA, CDR2 FQGTGA. The CDR3 sequence: CASSSGGGSYNEQFF. CDR3 bases: TGTGCCAGCAGCTCCGGGGGTGGTAGCTACAATGAGCAGTTCTTC.

The V and J genes are TRBV7-8 and TRBJ2-5, with TRBD1 matching over 11 bases. Germline V gene sequence: CDR1 SGHVS, CDR2 FQNEAQ. The CDR3 sequence is 16 residues long. V lost 1 base to trimming and J lost 4 bases; unmatched junction nucleotides: 5. The CDR3 DNA sequence: TGTGCCAGCAGCTTAGTGGGACAGGGGGTCGTAGAGACCCAGTACTTC. This codes for CASSLVGQGVVETQYF.

J is TRBJ1-2 and V is TRBV4-1; the D is unclear. V lost 3 bases and J lost 5, with 16 bases in between. The CDR3 loop spans 15 amino acids. Looked up from germline, CDR1 is MGHRA and CDR2 is YSYEKL. The CDR3 DNA reads as TGCGCCAGCAGCCACCTGACTCAGCCTGAATATGGCTACACCTTC. Its translation: CASSHLTQPEYGYTF.

The CDR3 DNA reads as TGTGCCAGCAGTTTAGATCTTAGATACTATGAGCAGTTCTTC. Encoded protein: CASSLDLRYYEQFF. The chain is built from TRBV28 and TRBJ2-1; D call uncertain. CDR3 length equals 14 residues. CDR1 and CDR2 from the germline V gene are MDHEN and SYDVKM. The V end lost 2 bases, the J end lost 8 bases, and 13 bases lay between the germline ends.

The V gene is TRBV5-4, the J gene TRBJ2-2; TRBD1 matches 7 bases. J gave up 3 bases and V 8 bases, and 7 bases lay outside the gene matches. The CDR3 is 14 residues long. CDR1 is SGHNT, CDR2 YYREEE, per germline (reference sequence). The CDR3 loop reads CASRRQGDTGELFF. The CDR3 nucleotides read TGTGCCAGTCGTAGACAGGGTGACACCGGGGAGCTGTTTTTT.

V is TRBV7-2 and J is TRBJ2-3, with D possibly being TRBD1 (6 bases). In germline, CDR1 is SGHTA, CDR2 FQGNSA. This CDR3 contains 14 residues. The V and J ends lost 5 bases and 2 bases respectively, with 11 bases between them. CDR3 protein: CASSPTGTTDTQYF. In nucleotides, the CDR3 is TGTGCCAGCAGCCCCACAGGGACCACAGATACGCAGTATTTT.